A single sample gave rise to the 2 T cell receptor beta chains below, sequenced in a study of molecular identifiers for immune sequencing clone quantification (dated by TCRdb to the late 2010s). The library was built by means of PCR. Instrument used: NextSeq 500. TCRdb itself trimmed the public reads at Q25 with fastp, ran MiXCR and retained productive beta chains. Identical CDR3 protein sequences are pooled into one entry, listed with their most common genes and DNA. The sample table shows 400,000 to 600,000 distinct CDR3 sequences, and about 25% are seen once. In total, the top ten clones hold over 0.6% of the sample. The sample was naive CD8+ T cells from blood, with Jurkat cell RNA spiked in. The cell subset or site label on this specimen signifies: FACS-sorted CD8+CD4-CCR7+CD45RA+ naive T cells. These receptors all come from a human donor in good health. Some libraries in this study had Jurkat cell RNA spiked in.

The chain employs TRBV13 and TRBJ2-5; D is perhaps TRBD1 (6 bases). The CDR3 spans 14 residues. Trimming removed 5 bases at V and 0 bases at J, with 10 bases between. Germline V gene sequence: CDR1 PRHDT, CDR2 FYEKMQ (reference sequence). As DNA, the CDR3 is TGTGCCAGCAGCGTAACAGGGTACCAAGAGACCCAGTACTTC. Amino acid sequence: CASSVTGYQETQYF.

Remarks on this clonotype: This clone may be a read error of a much larger clone one base away. The chain uses TRBV18 and TRBJ2-5, with D perhaps being TRBD1 or TRBD2 (5 bases each). The length of the CDR3 is 14 residues. CDR1 and CDR2 (germline): KGHSH, LQKENI. CDR3 bases: TGTGCCAGCTCACCGGGACGTAACCAAGAGACCCAGCACTTC. As protein: CASSPGRNQETQHF.